Only one count was recorded for the clone carrying this T cell receptor beta chain. Its antigen is still unknown. This may come from a read error, since a much larger clone is one base off. The data belong to a study of T cell repertoires in cytomegalovirus infection. About the research overall: A matching HLA type, together with CMV infection, was signaled by public TCR beta signatures. Regarding the study as a whole: There were HLA-C-restricted CMV-specific TCR beta clonotypes dominating the ex vivo response.

The CDR3 has 14 amino acids. CDR1 MNHEY and CDR2 SVGEGT come from the germline V gene. TCRdb ran MiXCR on the reads and lists one entry per CDR3 protein. The data contain approximately 250,000 distinct CDR3 sequences, over 8% of them seen just once; the ten biggest clones take up approximately 16%. The sequencing input was PBMCs. The sequence was collected from a human donor in good health (CMV status not recorded). Some clones in this sample may be carry-over from other donors' samples. The chain joins TRBV6-2 or TRBV6-3 to TRBJ2-3; D remains unclear. The CDR3 is CVTNQPVGTDTQYF. For the CDR3, the DNA is TGTGTCACCAATCAACCGGTTGGCACAGATACGCAGTATTTT.